This record looks at one T cell receptor beta chain sequence and its context. Original handling: Estimation of nucleated cell counts was performed using reference gene primer amplification. Generated by immunoSEQ multiplex PCR, the TCRdb table keeps only in-frame clones and is missing some. V and J calls and clone size are those listed in that table; D and trimming were worked out from the DNA. The sample includes around 460,000 clones, 70% to 90% of them seen just once. The sample is drawn from a study of blood T cell repertoires in COVID-19. Study-wide background: Samples came from the United States, Italy and Spain, spanning acute and convalescent COVID-19. From T cells, B-cell-depleted T cells, or PBMCs came the material, which was cDNA or gDNA.

While infection was still active, Seattle patients were enrolled and then followed longitudinally. Trimming took 1 base from V and 4 from J; bases not matched to a gene: 2. Germline V gene data show CDR1 as PRHDT and CDR2 as FYEKMQ (reference sequence). CDR3 size: 15 residues. This clonotype was obtained from a man between 18 and 35 years old with COVID-19, enrolled during active disease. The gene calls are TRBV13 and TRBJ2-2; 8 bases are a match to TRBD1. The source material was peripheral blood. CDR3 bases: TGTGCCAGCAGCTTAGTTACAGGGGGCACCGGGGAGCTGTTTTTT. Protein sequence: CASSLVTGGTGELFF.